This T cell receptor beta chain was retrieved from a study of identical twins. TCRdb re-called the 5' RACE reads with MiXCR, one entry per CDR3 protein. The table records 700,000 or so distinct CDR3 sequences, 8% to 9% of them present only once. The ends lost 5 bases at V and 2 bases at J; junction bases unmatched: 10. The length of the CDR3 is 16 residues. CDR1 and CDR2 (germline): DFQATT, SNEGSKA (reference sequence). Only a few counts were recorded for this clonotype. The same specimen was also included in a second study, on yellow fever vaccine responses in identical twins.

The sequenced material came from PBMCs. The chain is built from TRBV20-1 and TRBJ1-4; 8 nucleotides line up with TRBD1. The source of this sequence is a woman between 18 and 29 years old in good health. Here the CDR3 reads CSALNRQGITNEKLFF. The CDR3 nucleotides read TGCAGTGCTTTAAACCGACAGGGGATCACTAATGAAAAACTGTTTTTT.